This passage covers 5 T cell receptor beta chains from one sample sequenced in a study of CD4 T cells in relation to SARS-CoV-2 and coronaviruses. What these receptors recognize is not known. Method: immunoSEQ multiplex PCR; TCRdb's copy keeps in-frame clones and lacks some. The repertoire holds over 35,000 clones, with about three quarters as singletons. The sample comprised memory CD4+ T cells from PBMCs, cultured in vitro. Receptors originate from an adult with COVID-19.

This clone turned up a few times. The CDR3 DNA sequence: TGTGCCAGCAGTTATTCGGGGGGCTCTAGCAATCAGCCCCAGCATTTT. This sequence encodes CASSYSGGSSNQPQHF. V is TRBV6-6 and J is TRBJ1-5; D perhaps matches TRBD1 (6 bases). This CDR3 has 16 residues. Trimming pared 3 bases from V and 0 bases from J, leaving 12 bases between. In germline, CDR1 is MNHNY, CDR2 SVGAGI (reference sequence).

V gene TRBV2 combines with J gene TRBJ1-6, with D possibly matching TRBD1 (5 bases). Germline CDR1 is SNHLY and CDR2 is FYNNEI. V was cut by 10 bases and J by 5 bases, with 21 bases left in between. The CDR3 covers 16 residues. The CDR3, as DNA: TGTGCCACCACAAGGGGTCCCGGGGCCGATAATTCACCCCTCCACTTT. This encodes CATTRGPGADNSPLHF.

In DNA form, the CDR3 reads TGTGCCAGCAGTTACGGACAGGGCAACATGGGAAATGAGCAGTTCTTC. It encodes CASSYGQGNMGNEQFF. The chain recombines TRBV6-6 with TRBJ2-1; TRBD1 matches 8 bases. Trimming cost V 2 bases and J 7 bases; bases outside gene matches: 10. Germline values: CDR1 MNHNY, CDR2 SVGAGI (reference sequence). This CDR3 region has 16 residues.

This clone was counted between two and nine times. The CDR3 protein is CASSFGTPRTDTQYF. The CDR3 DNA reads as TGTGCCAGCAGCTTCGGGACTCCCCGCACAGATACGCAGTATTTT. The chain carries TRBV7-9 and TRBJ2-3, with D perhaps TRBD2 (6 bases). Germline lookup yields CDR1 SEHNR and CDR2 FQNEAQ (reference sequence). The ends were cut back, 3 bases at V and 1 base at J, with 11 bases in the middle. This CDR3 spans 15 amino acids. Full variable domain (missing parts from reference TRBV7-9 and TRBJ2-3): DTGVSQNPRHKITKRGQNVTFRCDPISEHNRLYWYRQTLGQGPEFLTYFQNEAQLEKSRLLSDRFSAERPKGSFSTLEIQRTEQGDSAMYLCASSFGTPRTDTQYFGPGTRLTVL.

The V and J genes are TRBV5-6 and TRBJ2-4; 9 bases are shared with TRBD1. Losses at the gene ends were 4 bases for V and 5 bases for J; bases not matched to a gene: 1. The CDR3 is 13 residues long. CDR1 SGHDT and CDR2 YYEEEE come from the germline V gene. CDR3 nucleotide sequence: TGTGCCAGCAGCCGACAGGGGGAAAACATTCAGTACTTC. It is translated as CASSRQGENIQYF.